This T cell receptor (beta chain) appears in the sequencing data of a study of blood T cell repertoires in COVID-19. The wider study: T cells, B-cell-depleted T cells, or PBMCs supplied cDNA or gDNA.

Sequencing was performed with immunoSEQ multiplex PCR; in TCRdb, only in-frame clones are kept and a portion is missing. Of 490,000 or so clones listed, 85% to 90% are singletons. Between the trimmed V and J ends, which lost 7 bases and 9 bases, there was a span of 22 bases. This CDR3 has 15 residues. Germline values: CDR1 MNHEY, CDR2 SVGAGI. This clonotype originated in a woman in her thirties or forties who had recovered from COVID-19. The source material was PBMCs or T cells enriched from blood (not recorded which). The chain carries TRBV6-5 and TRBJ1-5; TRBD1 might be the D (5 bases). Here the CDR3 reads CASTRGPRGTRPQHF. The CDR3 bases are TGTGCCAGCACGAGGGGCCCTCGGGGGACCCGGCCCCAGCATTTT.